Below, 22 T cell receptor beta chains from the same sample are listed, as sequenced in a study of blood T cell repertoires in COVID-19. The table came from immunoSEQ multiplex PCR; TCRdb's copy has only in-frame clones and leaves some out. This sample carries under 300,000 clones, over 75% of them seen once, and the ten largest clones take roughly 14%. The specimen sequenced was peripheral blood. The receptors come from a human donor in a cohort sampled during active COVID-19.

V is TRBV11-2 and J is TRBJ2-5; a weak D match, TRBD2 (8 bases). Trimming removed 7 bases from V and 8 bases from J, with 26 bases in between. Per the germline V gene, CDR1 is SGHAT and CDR2 is FQNNGV. This CDR3 has 16 residues. CDR3 nucleotides: TGTGCCAGCACCCCGACAGGGCTCGCCGGGAGGGAAACCCAGTACTTC. This sequence encodes CASTPTGLAGRETQYF.

The chain combines TRBV19 with TRBJ1-5; D may be TRBD1 (6 bases). This CDR3 contains 15 residues. Germline CDR1 is LNHDA and CDR2 is SQIVND (reference sequence). V was pared by 6 bases and J by 0 bases, with 12 bases between. The CDR3, as DNA: TGTGCCAGTAGAACGACAGGCCTTAGCAATCAGCCCCAGCATTTT. Its translation is CASRTTGLSNQPQHF.

The rearrangement uses TRBV18 and TRBJ1-4; D call uncertain. The germline V gene has CDR1 KGHSH and CDR2 LQKENI. Trimming cost V 0 bases and J 0 bases, with 5 bases left between them. The CDR3 has 15 amino acids. CDR3 amino acids: CASSPPGTTNEKLFF. The CDR3 DNA sequence: TGTGCCAGCTCACCACCCGGGACAACTAATGAAAAACTGTTTTTT.

This chain uses TRBV15 with TRBJ2-7, with 8 bases that match TRBD2. The CDR3 spans 15 residues. The trim removed 8 bases at V and 5 bases at J, leaving 14 bases unmatched. Germline-derived CDR1 and CDR2 are LNHNV and YYDKDF (reference sequence). CDR3 in amino acids: CATAYRAGVADEQYF. DNA for the CDR3: TGTGCCACCGCATACCGAGCGGGAGTTGCAGACGAGCAGTACTTC.

The chain combines TRBV2 with TRBJ2-7; D is possibly TRBD1 (5 bases). The CDR3 sequence is 12 residues long. Deletions cut 5 bases from V and 3 bases from J, with 8 bases between. The germline V gene has CDR1 SNHLY and CDR2 FYNNEI. The CDR3 loop is CASSLDIYEQYF. CDR3 nucleotides: TGTGCCAGCAGTCTGGACATCTACGAGCAGTACTTC. Using reference TRBV2 and TRBJ2-7 for the parts outside the CDR3, the full variable domain is EPEVTQTPSHQVTQMGQEVILRCVPISNHLYFYWYRQILGQKVEFLVSFYNNEISEKSEIFDDQFSVERPDGSNFTLKIRSTKLEDSAMYFCASSLDIYEQYFGPGTRLTVT.

This clone has just one count. The V call is TRBV7-2, the J call TRBJ2-3; 8 nucleotides match TRBD2. V dropped 1 base and J dropped 5; count of bases not matched to a gene: 8. CDR1 is SGHTA and CDR2 is FQGNSA in the germline V gene. The CDR3 runs to 16 residues. Here the CDR3 reads CASSLVPAGVGDTQYF. CDR3 DNA: TGTGCCAGCAGCTTAGTACCAGCGGGAGTTGGAGATACGCAGTATTTT.

The chain employs TRBV28 and TRBJ2-7; TRBD1 might be the D (6 bases). The CDR3 is 14 amino acids. The germline CDR1 and CDR2 sequences are MDHEN and SYDVKM. V shed 6 bases and J shed 5 bases, with 17 bases lying between them. The DNA for the CDR3 is TGTGCCAGCAGACCGCCCGGGACAACTGACGAGCAGTACTTC. Residues: CASRPPGTTDEQYF.

The rearrangement joins TRBV19 to TRBJ1-5; 7 positions match TRBD1. J was trimmed by 7 bases and V by 3 bases; bases with no gene match: 9. CDR1 LNHDA and CDR2 SQIVND come from the germline V gene (reference sequence). The CDR3 contains 15 residues. The CDR3 loop is CASSMRQGERQPQHF. CDR3 coding DNA: TGTGCCAGTAGTATGCGACAGGGTGAGCGACAGCCCCAGCATTTT. Full variable domain (remainder filled in from reference TRBV19 and TRBJ1-5): DGGITQSPKYLFRKEGQNVTLSCEQNLNHDAMYWYRQDPGQGLRLIYYSQIVNDFQKGDIAEGYSVSREKKESFPLTVTSAQKNPTAFYLCASSMRQGERQPQHFGDGTRLSIL.

Notes on this clone: At the DNA level, this CDR3 is encoded by other sequences in the same sample as well. Here the CDR3 DNA reads TGCAGTGCTTCAGGGGGCTATGGCTACACCTTC. Protein product: CSASGGYGYTF. The gene calls are TRBV20-1 and TRBJ1-2; 7 bases line up with TRBD1. The CDR3 extends over 11 amino acids. J was trimmed by 4 bases and V by 5 bases; bases with no gene match: 1. The germline V gene encodes CDR1 DFQATT and CDR2 SNEGSKA (reference sequence).

V gene TRBV5-6 combines with J gene TRBJ1-3, with D maybe TRBD1 (5 bases). Trimming removed 1 base from V and 3 bases from J, with 14 bases in between. Germline lookup yields CDR1 SGHDT and CDR2 YYEEEE. The CDR3 runs 16 residues. CDR3 bases: TGTGCCAGCAGCTTGAGTCTCAGGGTCCGTGGAAACACCATATATTTT. Residues: CASSLSLRVRGNTIYF.

This chain joins TRBV12-3 or TRBV12-4 and TRBJ1-1, with D uncertain. Trimming took off 2 bases at V and 5 bases at J, with 9 bases between the two ends. This CDR3 spans 13 amino acids. Written as DNA, the CDR3 is TGTGCCAGCAGTTTATTCCGGAGAACTGAAGCTTTCTTT. Encoded protein: CASSLFRRTEAFF.

The chain uses TRBV19 and TRBJ2-1; 8 bases map to TRBD2. Germline V lookup: CDR1 LNHDA, CDR2 SQIVND (reference sequence). The CDR3 spans 14 residues. The V and J ends lost 6 bases and 6 bases, in that order; junction bases with no gene match: 7. The CDR3 coding sequence is TGTGCCAGTAGGGTTAGCGGGAAGGGCAATGAGCAGTTCTTC. This encodes CASRVSGKGNEQFF.

This rearrangement joins TRBV18 to TRBJ2-2; D is perhaps TRBD1 (6 bases). The CDR3 is 16 residues long. Germline V lookup: CDR1 KGHSH, CDR2 LQKENI. Trimming cost V 3 bases and J 4 bases, with 15 bases left between them. CDR3 sequence (DNA): TGTGCCAGCTCACCCCAGGGGTTGCGCTTCACCGGGGAGCTGTTTTTT. It encodes CASSPQGLRFTGELFF.

The chain's CDR3 is CASSLPGTSGRNEQFF. The CDR3 DNA reads as TGTGCCAGCAGTTTGCCCGGGACTAGCGGAAGGAATGAGCAGTTCTTC. This chain uses TRBV28 with TRBJ2-1; 11 positions match TRBD2. The CDR3 spans 16 residues. The germline V gene encodes CDR1 MDHEN and CDR2 SYDVKM. The V and J ends lost 3 bases and 7 bases, in that order; junction bases with no gene match: 8.

This chain uses TRBV5-8 with TRBJ1-5, with D hard to call. This CDR3 contains 15 residues. CDR1 and CDR2 from the germline V gene are SGHTS and YDEGEE. V was pared by 4 bases and J by 1 base, with 12 bases between. The CDR3: CASSTSDISNQPQHF. Here the CDR3 DNA reads TGTGCCAGCAGCACCTCTGACATCAGCAATCAGCCCCAGCATTTT.

CDR3 DNA sequence: TGTGCCAGCAGCCTAAAACCACTAGCGGGAGGGATTGAGCAGTTCTTC. Protein product: CASSLKPLAGGIEQFF. The rearrangement joins TRBV3-1 (or the pseudogene TRBV3-2) to TRBJ2-1; 13 positions agree with TRBD2. The CDR3 is 16 residues long. CDR1 is LGHDT, CDR2 YNNKEL, per germline (reference sequence). V lost 4 bases, J lost 9 bases, and 9 bases stayed unmatched.

The rearrangement uses TRBV18 and TRBJ1-4, with a possible D match to TRBD1 (6 bases). This CDR3 is built from 16 residues. The germline CDR1 and CDR2 sequences are KGHSH and LQKENI. V dropped 3 bases and J dropped 1 base, with 12 bases sitting between them. For the CDR3, the DNA is TGTGCCAGCTCACCCGATCAGGGGCTAACTAATGAAAAACTGTTTTTT. This codes for CASSPDQGLTNEKLFF.

A word on this clone: A read error may account for a junction end that differs from germline. The chain has TRBV18 and TRBJ1-2; a weak D match, TRBD1 (5 bases). Germline V lookup: CDR1 KGHSH, CDR2 LQKENI. This CDR3 spans 12 amino acids. The CDR3 reads CASSPRTTVSNF. The CDR3 DNA reads TGTGCCAGCTCACCGAGAACGACAGTCTCTAACTTC.

The chain joins TRBV20-1 to TRBJ2-7; 10 bases align to TRBD1. Germline trimming cut 6 bases from V and 7 bases from J; bases unmatched to any gene: 18. This CDR3 is 16 amino acids long. From germline, CDR1 is DFQATT and CDR2 SNEGSKA (reference sequence). In DNA, the CDR3 is TGCAGTGCCAGTGGTACTGGGACAGGGGCGGTGGGGGAGCAGTACTTC. This encodes CSASGTGTGAVGEQYF.

This rearrangement joins TRBV15 to TRBJ1-2; TRBD1 matches at 9 bases. CDR3 length: 17 residues. V lost 1 base to trimming and J lost 1 base; unmatched junction nucleotides: 7. CDR1 and CDR2 (germline): LNHNV, YYDKDF (reference sequence). CDR3 DNA: TGTGCCACCAGCAGAGCCACCGGGACAGGGAATAACTATGGCTACACCTTC. Protein sequence: CATSRATGTGNNYGYTF.

This chain links TRBV4-2 with TRBJ1-6; D gene unclear. CDR3 length equals 16 residues. The V end lost 0 bases, the J end lost 12 bases, and 18 bases lay between the germline ends. The germline gives CDR1 LGHNA, CDR2 YNFKEQ. The CDR3 loop is CASSQEKQAGYIPLHF. CDR3 DNA: TGTGCCAGCAGCCAAGAGAAGCAGGCGGGATACATACCCCTCCACTTT.

V is TRBV30 and J is TRBJ1-4, with 7 bases lining up with TRBD1. Germline loops: CDR1 GTSNPN, CDR2 SVGIG (reference sequence). CDR3 size: 14 residues. Trimming cost V 3 bases and J 7 bases; bases outside gene matches: 8. The CDR3 is CAWRKWQGGEKLFF. In nucleotides, the CDR3 is TGTGCCTGGAGAAAATGGCAGGGGGGTGAAAAACTGTTTTTT.